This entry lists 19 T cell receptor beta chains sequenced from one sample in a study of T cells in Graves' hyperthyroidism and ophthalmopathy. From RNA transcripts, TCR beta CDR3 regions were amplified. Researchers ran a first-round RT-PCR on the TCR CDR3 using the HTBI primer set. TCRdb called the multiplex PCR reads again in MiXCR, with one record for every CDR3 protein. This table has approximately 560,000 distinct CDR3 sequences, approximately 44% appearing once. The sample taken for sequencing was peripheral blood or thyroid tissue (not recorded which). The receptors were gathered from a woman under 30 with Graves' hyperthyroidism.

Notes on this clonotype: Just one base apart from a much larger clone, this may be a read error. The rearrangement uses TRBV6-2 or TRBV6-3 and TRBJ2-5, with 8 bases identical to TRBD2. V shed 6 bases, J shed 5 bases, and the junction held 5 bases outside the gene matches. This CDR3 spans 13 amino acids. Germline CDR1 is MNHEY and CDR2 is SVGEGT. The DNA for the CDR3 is TGTGCCAGCAGAGCGGGAGTAACTGAGACCCAGTACTTC. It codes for CASRAGVTETQYF.

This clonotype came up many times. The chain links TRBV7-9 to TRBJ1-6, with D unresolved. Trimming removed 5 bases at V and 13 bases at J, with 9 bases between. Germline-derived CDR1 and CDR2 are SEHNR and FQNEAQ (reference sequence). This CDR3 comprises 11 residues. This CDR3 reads CASSLDQPLHF. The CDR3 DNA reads TGTGCCAGCAGCCTAGACCAGCCCCTCCACTTT.

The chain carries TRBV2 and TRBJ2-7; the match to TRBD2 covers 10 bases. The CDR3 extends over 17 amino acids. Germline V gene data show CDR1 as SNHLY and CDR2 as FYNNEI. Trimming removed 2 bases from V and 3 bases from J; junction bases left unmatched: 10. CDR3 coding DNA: TGTGCCAGCAGTGAACGTAGCGGGAGGATCTTATACTACGAGCAGTACTTC. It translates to CASSERSGRILYYEQYF.

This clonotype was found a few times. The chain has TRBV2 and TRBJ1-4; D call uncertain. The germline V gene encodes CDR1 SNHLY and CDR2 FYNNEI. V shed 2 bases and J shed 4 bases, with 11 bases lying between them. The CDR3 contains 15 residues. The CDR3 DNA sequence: TGTGCCAGCAGTGAAAGCCAGACGAATAATGAAAAACTGTTTTTT. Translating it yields CASSESQTNNEKLFF.

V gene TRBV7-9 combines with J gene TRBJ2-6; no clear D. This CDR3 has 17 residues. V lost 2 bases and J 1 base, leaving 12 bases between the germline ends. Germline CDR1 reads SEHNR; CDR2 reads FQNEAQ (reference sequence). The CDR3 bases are TGTGCCAGCAGCTTATGGGCATATCATTCTGGGGCCAACGTCCTGACTTTC. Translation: CASSLWAYHSGANVLTF.

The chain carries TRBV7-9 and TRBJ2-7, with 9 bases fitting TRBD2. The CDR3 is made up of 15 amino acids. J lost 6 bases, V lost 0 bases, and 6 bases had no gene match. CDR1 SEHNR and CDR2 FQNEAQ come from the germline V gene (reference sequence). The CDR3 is CASSLATGTSSEQYF. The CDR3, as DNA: TGTGCCAGCAGCTTAGCGACCGGGACTAGCAGCGAGCAGTACTTC.

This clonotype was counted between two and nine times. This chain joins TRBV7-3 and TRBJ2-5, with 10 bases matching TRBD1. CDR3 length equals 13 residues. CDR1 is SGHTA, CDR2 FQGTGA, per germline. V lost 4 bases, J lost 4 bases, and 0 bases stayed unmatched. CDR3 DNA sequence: TGTGCCAGCAGCTGGGACAGGGGAGAGACCCAGTACTTC. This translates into CASSWDRGETQYF.

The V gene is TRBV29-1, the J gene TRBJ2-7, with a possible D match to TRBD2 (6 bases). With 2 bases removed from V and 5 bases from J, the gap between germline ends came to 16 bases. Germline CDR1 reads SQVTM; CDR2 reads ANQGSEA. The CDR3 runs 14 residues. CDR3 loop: CSVEQADYGDEQYF. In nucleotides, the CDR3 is TGCAGCGTTGAACAGGCGGACTATGGGGACGAGCAGTACTTC.

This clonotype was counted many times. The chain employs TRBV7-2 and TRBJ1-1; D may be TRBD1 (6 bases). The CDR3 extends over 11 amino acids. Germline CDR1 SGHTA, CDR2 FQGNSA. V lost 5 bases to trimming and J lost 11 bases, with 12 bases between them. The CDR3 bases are TGTGCCAGCAGCGAGGGAGGGGGGGCTTTCTTT. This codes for CASSEGGGAFF.

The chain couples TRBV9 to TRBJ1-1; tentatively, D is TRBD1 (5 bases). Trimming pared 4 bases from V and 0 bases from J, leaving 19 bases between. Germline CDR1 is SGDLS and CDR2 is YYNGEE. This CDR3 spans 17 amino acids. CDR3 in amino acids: CASSHERDVFMNTEAFF. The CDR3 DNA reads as TGTGCCAGCAGCCACGAGCGGGACGTATTTATGAACACTGAAGCTTTCTTT.

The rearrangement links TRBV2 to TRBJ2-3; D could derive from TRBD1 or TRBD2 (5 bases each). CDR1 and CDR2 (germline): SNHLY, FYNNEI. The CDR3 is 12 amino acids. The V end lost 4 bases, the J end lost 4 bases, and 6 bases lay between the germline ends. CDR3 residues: CASSAGPDTQYF. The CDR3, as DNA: TGTGCCAGCAGTGCGGGACCAGATACGCAGTATTTT.

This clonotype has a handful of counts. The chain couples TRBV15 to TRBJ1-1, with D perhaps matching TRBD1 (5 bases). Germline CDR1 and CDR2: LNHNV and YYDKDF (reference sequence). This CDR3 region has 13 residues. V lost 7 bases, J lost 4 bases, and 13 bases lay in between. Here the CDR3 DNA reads TGTGCCACCAAGTTCGGTGGGGGCACTGAAGCTTTCTTT. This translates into CATKFGGGTEAFF. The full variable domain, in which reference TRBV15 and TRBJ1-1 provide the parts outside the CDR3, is DAMVIQNPRYQVTQFGKPVTLSCSQTLNHNVMYWYQQKSSQAPKLLFHYYDKDFNNEADTPDNFQSRRPNTSFCFLDIRSPGLGDTAMYLCATKFGGGTEAFFGQGTRLTVV.

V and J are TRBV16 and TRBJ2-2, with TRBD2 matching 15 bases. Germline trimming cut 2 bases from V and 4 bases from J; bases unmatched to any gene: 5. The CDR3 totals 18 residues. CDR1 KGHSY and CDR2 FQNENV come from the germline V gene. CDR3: CASSQPGLAGGSTGELFF. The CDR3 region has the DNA TGTGCCAGCAGCCAACCGGGACTAGCGGGAGGATCCACCGGGGAGCTGTTTTTT.

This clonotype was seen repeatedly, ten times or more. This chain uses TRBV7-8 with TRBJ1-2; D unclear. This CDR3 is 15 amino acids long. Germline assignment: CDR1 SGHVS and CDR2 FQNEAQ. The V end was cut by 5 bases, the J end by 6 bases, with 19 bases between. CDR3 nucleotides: TGTGCCAGCAGCCCCCACCCTCCCATCAACGATGGCTACACCTTC. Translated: CASSPHPPINDGYTF.

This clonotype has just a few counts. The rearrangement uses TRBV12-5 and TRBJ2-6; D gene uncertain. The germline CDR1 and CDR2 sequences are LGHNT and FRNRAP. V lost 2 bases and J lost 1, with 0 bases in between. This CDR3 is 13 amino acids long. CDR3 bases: TGTGCTAGTGGTTTGTCTGGGGCCAACGTCCTGACTTTC. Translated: CASGLSGANVLTF.

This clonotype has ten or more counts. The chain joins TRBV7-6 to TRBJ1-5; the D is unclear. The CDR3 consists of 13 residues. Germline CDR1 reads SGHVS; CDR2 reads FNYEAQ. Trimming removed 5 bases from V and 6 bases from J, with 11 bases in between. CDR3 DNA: TGTGCCAGCAGCCTAGGCCTTGGTCAGCCCCAGCATTTT. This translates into CASSLGLGQPQHF. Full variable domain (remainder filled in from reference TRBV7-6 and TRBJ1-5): GAGVSQSPRYKVTKRGQDVALRCDPISGHVSLYWYRQALGQGPEFLTYFNYEAQQDKSGLPNDRFSAERPEGSISTLTIQRTEQRDSAMYRCASSLGLGQPQHFGDGTRLSIL.

For the CDR3, the DNA is TGTGCCAGCAGCGCAGGGACAACGGACCCGATCTATGGCTACACCTTC. This codes for CASSAGTTDPIYGYTF. The V call is TRBV11-3, the J call TRBJ1-2; D perhaps matches TRBD1 (6 bases). CDR3 length equals 16 residues. The germline V and J ends were trimmed by 5 bases and 4 bases, with 20 bases remaining between them. CDR1 and CDR2 from the germline V gene are SGHNT and YENEEA.

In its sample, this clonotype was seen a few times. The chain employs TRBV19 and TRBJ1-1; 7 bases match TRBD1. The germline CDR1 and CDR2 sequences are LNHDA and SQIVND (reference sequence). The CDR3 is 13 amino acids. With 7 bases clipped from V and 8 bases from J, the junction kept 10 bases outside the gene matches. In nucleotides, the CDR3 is TGTGCCAGTACCGACCCTGGGACAGCCGAAGCTTTCTTT. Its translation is CASTDPGTAEAFF.

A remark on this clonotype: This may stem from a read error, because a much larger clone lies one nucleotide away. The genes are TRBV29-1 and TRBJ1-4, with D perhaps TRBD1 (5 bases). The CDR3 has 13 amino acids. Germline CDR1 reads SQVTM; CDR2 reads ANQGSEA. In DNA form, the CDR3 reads TGCAGCGTTGAAGATCGGGGGGGGGAAAAACTGCTTTTT. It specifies CSVEDRGGEKLLF.